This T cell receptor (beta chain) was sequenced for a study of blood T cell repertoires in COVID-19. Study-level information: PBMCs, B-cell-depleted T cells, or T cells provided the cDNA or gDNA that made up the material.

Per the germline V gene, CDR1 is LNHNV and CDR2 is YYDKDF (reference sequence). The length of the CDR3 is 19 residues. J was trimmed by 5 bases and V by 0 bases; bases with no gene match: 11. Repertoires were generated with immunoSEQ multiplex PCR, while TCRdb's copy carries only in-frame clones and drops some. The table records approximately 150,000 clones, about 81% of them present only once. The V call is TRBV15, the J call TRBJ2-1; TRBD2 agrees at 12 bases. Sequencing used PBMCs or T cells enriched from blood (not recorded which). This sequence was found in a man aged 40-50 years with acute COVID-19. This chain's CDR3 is CATSRDQVLAGGLNNEQFF. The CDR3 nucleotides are TGTGCCACCAGCAGAGATCAAGTACTAGCGGGAGGACTAAACAATGAGCAGTTCTTC.